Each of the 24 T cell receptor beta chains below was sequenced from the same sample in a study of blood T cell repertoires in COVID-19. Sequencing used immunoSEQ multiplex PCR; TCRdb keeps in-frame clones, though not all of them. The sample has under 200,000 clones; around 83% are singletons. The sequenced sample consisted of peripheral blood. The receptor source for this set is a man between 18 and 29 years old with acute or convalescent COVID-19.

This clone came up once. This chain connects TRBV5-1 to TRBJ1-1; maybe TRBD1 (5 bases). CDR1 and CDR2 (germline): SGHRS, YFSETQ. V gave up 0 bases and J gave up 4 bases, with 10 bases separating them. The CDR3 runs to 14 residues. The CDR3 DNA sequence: TGCGCCAGCAGCTTGGAAGGTAGGGGCACTGAAGCTTTCTTT. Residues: CASSLEGRGTEAFF.

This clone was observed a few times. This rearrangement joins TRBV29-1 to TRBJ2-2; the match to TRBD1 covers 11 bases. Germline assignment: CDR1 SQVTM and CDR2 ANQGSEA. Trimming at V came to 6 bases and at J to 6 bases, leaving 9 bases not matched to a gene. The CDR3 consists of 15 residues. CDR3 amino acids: CSVPGTGGDAGELFF. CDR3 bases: TGCAGCGTACCCGGGACAGGGGGGGACGCCGGGGAGCTGTTTTTT.

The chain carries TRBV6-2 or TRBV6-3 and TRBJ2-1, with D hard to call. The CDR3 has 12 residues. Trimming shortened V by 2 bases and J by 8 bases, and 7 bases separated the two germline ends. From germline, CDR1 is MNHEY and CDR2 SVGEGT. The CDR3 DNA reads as TGTGCCAGCAGTTACCTTAGCTATGAGCAGTTCTTC. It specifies CASSYLSYEQFF.

The CDR3 region is CASSPLAGGQDTQYF. CDR3 bases: TGTGCCAGCAGCCCACTAGCGGGGGGGCAAGATACGCAGTATTTT. This chain joins TRBV5-4 and TRBJ2-3; 13 nucleotides align to TRBD2. Germline lookup yields CDR1 SGHNT and CDR2 YYREEE (reference sequence). The V gene end was trimmed by 4 bases and the J gene end by 5 bases; junction bases not matched to a gene: 4. There are 15 residues in the CDR3.

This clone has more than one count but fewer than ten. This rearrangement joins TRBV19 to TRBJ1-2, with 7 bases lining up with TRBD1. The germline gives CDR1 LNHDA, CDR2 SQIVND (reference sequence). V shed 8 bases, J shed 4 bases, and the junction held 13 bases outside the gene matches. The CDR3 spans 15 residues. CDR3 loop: CASESERGRAYGYTF. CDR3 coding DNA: TGTGCCAGTGAGAGTGAGAGGGGGCGCGCCTATGGCTACACCTTC.

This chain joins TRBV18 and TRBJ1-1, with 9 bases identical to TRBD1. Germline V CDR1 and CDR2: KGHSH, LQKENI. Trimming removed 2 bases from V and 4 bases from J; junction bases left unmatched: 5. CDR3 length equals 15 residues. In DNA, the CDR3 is TGTGCCAGCTCACCAAAGACAGGGGGGGGCACTGAAGCTTTCTTT. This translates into CASSPKTGGGTEAFF.

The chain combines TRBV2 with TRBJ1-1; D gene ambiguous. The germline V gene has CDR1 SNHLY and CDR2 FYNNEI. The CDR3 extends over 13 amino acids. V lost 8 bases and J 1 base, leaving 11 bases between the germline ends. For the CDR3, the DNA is TGTGCCAGCGCGAGGAGACCGAACACTGAAGCTTTCTTT. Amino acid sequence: CASARRPNTEAFF.

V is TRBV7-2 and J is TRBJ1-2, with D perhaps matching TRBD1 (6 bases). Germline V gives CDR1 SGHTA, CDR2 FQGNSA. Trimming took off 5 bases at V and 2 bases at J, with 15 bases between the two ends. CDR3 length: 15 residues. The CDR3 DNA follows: TGTGCCAGCAGCGAACAGGGTCGTGGGAACTATGGCTACACCTTC. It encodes CASSEQGRGNYGYTF.

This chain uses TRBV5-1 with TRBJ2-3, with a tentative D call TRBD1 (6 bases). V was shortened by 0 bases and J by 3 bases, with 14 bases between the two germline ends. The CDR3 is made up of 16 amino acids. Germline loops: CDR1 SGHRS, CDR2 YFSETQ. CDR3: CASSLEIGGVTDTQYF. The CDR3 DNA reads TGCGCCAGCAGCTTGGAAATAGGGGGAGTAACAGATACGCAGTATTTT.

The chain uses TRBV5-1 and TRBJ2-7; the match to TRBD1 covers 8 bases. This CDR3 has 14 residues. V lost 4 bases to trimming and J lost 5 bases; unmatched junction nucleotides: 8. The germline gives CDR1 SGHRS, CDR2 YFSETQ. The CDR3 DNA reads TGCGCCAGCAGCCCCAGGGGGCCGCCTGACGAGCAGTACGTC. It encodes CASSPRGPPDEQYV.

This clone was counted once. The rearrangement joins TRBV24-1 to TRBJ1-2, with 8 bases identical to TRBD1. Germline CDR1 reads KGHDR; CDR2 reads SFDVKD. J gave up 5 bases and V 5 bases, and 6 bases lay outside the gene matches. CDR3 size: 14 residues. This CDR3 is CATSADGTGYGYTF. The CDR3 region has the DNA TGTGCCACCAGTGCTGACGGGACAGGTTATGGCTACACCTTC.

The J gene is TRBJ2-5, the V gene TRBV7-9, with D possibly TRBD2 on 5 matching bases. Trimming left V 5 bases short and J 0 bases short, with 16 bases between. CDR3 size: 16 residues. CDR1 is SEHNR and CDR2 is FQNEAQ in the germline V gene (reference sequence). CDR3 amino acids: CASSEWARLNQETQYF. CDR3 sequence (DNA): TGTGCCAGCAGCGAATGGGCTCGACTAAACCAAGAGACCCAGTACTTC. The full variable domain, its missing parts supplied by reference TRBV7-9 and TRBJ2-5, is DTGVSQNPRHKITKRGQNVTFRCDPISEHNRLYWYRQTLGQGPEFLTYFQNEAQLEKSRLLSDRFSAERPKGSFSTLEIQRTEQGDSAMYLCASSEWARLNQETQYFGPGTRLLVL.

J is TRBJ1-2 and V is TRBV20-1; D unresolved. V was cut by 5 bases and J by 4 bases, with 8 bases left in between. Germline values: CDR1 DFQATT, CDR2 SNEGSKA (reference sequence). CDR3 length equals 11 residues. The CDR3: CSASHSYGYTF. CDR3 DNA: TGCAGTGCTTCTCACAGCTATGGCTACACCTTC.

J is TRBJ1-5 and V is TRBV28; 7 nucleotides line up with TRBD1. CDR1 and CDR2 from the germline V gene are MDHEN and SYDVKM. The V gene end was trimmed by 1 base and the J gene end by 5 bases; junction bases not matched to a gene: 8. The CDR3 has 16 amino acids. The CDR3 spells CASSLSRGQFYQPQHF. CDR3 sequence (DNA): TGTGCCAGCAGTTTATCCCGGGGACAGTTTTATCAGCCCCAGCATTTT.

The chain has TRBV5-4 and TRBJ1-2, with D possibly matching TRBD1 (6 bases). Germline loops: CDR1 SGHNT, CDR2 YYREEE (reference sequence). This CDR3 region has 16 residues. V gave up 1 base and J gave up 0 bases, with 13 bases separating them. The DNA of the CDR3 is TGTGCCAGCAGCTTGACCAGGGGCCTAGCTAACTATGGCTACACCTTC. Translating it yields CASSLTRGLANYGYTF. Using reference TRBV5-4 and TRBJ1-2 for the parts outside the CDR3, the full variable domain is ETGVTQSPTHLIKTRGQQVTLRCSSQSGHNTVSWYQQALGQGPQFIFQYYREEENGRGNFPPRFSGLQFPNYSSELNVNALELDDSALYLCASSLTRGLANYGYTFGSGTRLTVV.

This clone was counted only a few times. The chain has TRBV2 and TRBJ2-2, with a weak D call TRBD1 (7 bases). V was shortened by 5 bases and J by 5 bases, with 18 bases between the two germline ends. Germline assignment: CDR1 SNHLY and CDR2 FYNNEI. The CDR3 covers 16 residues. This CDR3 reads CASSFRQGGMTGELFF. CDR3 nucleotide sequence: TGTGCCAGCAGTTTCCGACAGGGAGGAATGACCGGGGAGCTGTTTTTT.

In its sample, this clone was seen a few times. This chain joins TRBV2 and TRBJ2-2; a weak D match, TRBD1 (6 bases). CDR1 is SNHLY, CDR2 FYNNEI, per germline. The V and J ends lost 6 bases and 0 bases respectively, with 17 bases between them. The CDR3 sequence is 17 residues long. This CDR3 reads CASSRDIRFSNTGELFF. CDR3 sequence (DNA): TGTGCCAGCAGCCGGGACATTAGATTCTCGAACACCGGGGAGCTGTTTTTT.

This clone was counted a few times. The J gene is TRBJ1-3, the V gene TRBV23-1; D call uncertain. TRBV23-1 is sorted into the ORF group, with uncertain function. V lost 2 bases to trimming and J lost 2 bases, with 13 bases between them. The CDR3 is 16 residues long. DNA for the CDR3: TGCGCCAGCAGTCAAGGGGTGGAGGAGGCTGGAAACACCATATATTTT. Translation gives CASSQGVEEAGNTIYF.

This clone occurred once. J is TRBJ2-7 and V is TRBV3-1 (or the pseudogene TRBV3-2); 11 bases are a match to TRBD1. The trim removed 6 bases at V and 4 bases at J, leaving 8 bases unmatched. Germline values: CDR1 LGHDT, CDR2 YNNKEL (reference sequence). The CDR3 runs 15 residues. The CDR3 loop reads CASRPRDRGVYEQYF. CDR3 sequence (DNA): TGTGCCAGCAGACCCCGGGACAGGGGGGTTTACGAGCAGTACTTC.

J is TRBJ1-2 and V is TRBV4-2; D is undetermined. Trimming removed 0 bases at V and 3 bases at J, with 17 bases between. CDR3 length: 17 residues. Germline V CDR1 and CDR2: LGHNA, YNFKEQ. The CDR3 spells CASSQDSGRSGDYGYTF. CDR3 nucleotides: TGTGCCAGCAGCCAAGACTCGGGAAGGTCGGGAGACTATGGCTACACCTTC.

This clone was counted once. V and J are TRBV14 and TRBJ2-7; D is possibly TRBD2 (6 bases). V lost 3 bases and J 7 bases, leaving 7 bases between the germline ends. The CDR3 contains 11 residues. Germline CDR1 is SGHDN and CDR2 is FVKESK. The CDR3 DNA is TGTGCCAGCAGCCACGGGGGAGAGCAGTACTTC. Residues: CASSHGGEQYF.

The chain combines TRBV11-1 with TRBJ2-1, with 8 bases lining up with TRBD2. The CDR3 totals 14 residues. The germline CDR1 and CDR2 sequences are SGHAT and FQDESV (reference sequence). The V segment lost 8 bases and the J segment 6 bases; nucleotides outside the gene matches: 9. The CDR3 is CASSRLAGGNEQFF. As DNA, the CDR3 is TGTGCCAGCTCCCGCCTAGCGGGCGGCAATGAGCAGTTCTTC.

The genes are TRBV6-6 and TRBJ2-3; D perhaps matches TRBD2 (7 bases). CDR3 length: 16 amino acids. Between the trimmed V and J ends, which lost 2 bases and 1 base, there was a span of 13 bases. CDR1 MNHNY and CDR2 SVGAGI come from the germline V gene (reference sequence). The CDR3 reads CASSYGGAVGTDTQYF. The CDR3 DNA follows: TGTGCCAGCAGTTACGGGGGGGCGGTGGGCACAGATACGCAGTATTTT.

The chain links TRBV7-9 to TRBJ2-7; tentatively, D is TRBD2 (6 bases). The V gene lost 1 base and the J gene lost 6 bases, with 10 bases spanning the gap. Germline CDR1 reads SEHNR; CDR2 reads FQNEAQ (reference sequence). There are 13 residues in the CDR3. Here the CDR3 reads CASSLGLVLEQYF. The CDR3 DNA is TGTGCCAGCAGCTTAGGACTAGTTCTCGAGCAGTACTTC.